Included here is one TCR beta chain sequence, with context. The record originates from a study of blood T cell repertoires in COVID-19. About the study: Acute and convalescent COVID-19 specimens originated in the United States, Italy and Spain. The cDNA or gDNA used as material had been derived from T cells, B-cell-depleted T cells, or PBMCs.

This CDR3 is 17 amino acids long. Germline lookup yields CDR1 LNHDA and CDR2 SQIVND (reference sequence). The V and J ends lost 7 bases and 6 bases, in that order; junction bases with no gene match: 21. How the authors handled the data: Estimation of nucleated cell counts relied on the amplification of reference gene primers. Clones were sequenced by immunoSEQ multiplex PCR, and TCRdb holds only the in-frame ones, with some missing. V and J calls plus clone size are reproduced from that table; the DNA served to infer D and trimming. The sample holds some 390,000 clones; around 84% are singletons and the top ten take 3%.

The chain employs TRBV19 and TRBJ2-7, with TRBD1 matching over 7 bases. This receptor was taken from a human donor in a cohort sampled during active COVID-19. The source material was peripheral blood. The CDR3 sequence is CASTPPRDSPPRREQYF. CDR3 coding DNA: TGTGCCAGTACCCCCCCCAGGGACAGTCCCCCACGACGCGAGCAGTACTTC.